These 7 T cell receptor beta chains were sequenced from one sample in a study of CD8+ T cells in alopecia areata. Sample treatment: oral pan-JAK inhibitor, 5-10 mg twice daily. It was cDNA, reverse transcribed from extracted RNA, that served as the sequencing template. Measured with immunoSEQ multiplex PCR; TCRdb has only the in-frame clones, and not every one. Of about 120,000 clones listed, 50% to 55% were seen once; the top ten hold approximately 0.5%. Sequenced material: CD4+ T cells sorted from blood, taken at week 4, from a patient treated with tofacitinib. These receptors all stem from a human donor with alopecia areata.

This clone showed up just a few times. The rearrangement links TRBV7-3 to TRBJ2-7, with D possibly called TRBD1 or TRBD2 (6 bases each). The germline V gene encodes CDR1 SGHTA and CDR2 FQGTGA. Trimming pared 5 bases from V and 0 bases from J, leaving 14 bases between. The CDR3 runs 15 residues. The CDR3, as DNA: TGTGCCAGCAGCGCACTAGCAGGGGCCTCCTACGAGCAGTACTTC. Translated, it gives CASSALAGASYEQYF.

This chain connects TRBV6-5 to TRBJ1-2, with D perhaps matching TRBD1 (5 bases). This CDR3 region has 15 residues. V lost 6 bases, J lost 6 bases, and 20 bases lay in between. Per germline, CDR1 MNHEY and CDR2 SVGAGI. Written as DNA, the CDR3 is TGTGCCAGCAGACGGCTGACCGAAGGGGCGAATGGCTACACCTTC. It codes for CASRRLTEGANGYTF.

The CDR3 loop is CASKVGGYTF. As DNA, the CDR3 is TGTGCCAGTAAGGTGGGTGGCTACACCTTC. The rearrangement uses TRBV19 and TRBJ1-2; D gene ambiguous. V was pared by 7 bases and J by 7 bases, with 7 bases between. CDR1 and CDR2 (germline): LNHDA, SQIVND (reference sequence). This CDR3 has 10 amino acids.

The gene calls are TRBV27 and TRBJ2-5, with 8 bases matching TRBD2. Unmatched junction bases numbered 7, after V lost 0 bases and J lost 4 bases. The CDR3 is 16 residues long. The germline CDR1 and CDR2 sequences are MNHEY and SMNVEV (reference sequence). In DNA, the CDR3 is TGTGCCAGCAGTTTATCGGGGACTAGAGGTGCAGAGACCCAGTACTTC. This gives the protein CASSLSGTRGAETQYF.

J is TRBJ1-1 and V is TRBV7-9; 7 nucleotides align to TRBD1. Germline lookup yields CDR1 SEHNR and CDR2 FQNEAQ (reference sequence). CDR3 length equals 14 residues. After removal of 5 bases from V and 2 bases from J, the junction contained 5 bases not matched to a gene. The CDR3 is CASSRQGGNTEAFF. In DNA, the CDR3 is TGTGCCAGCAGCCGTCAGGGGGGAAACACTGAAGCTTTCTTT.

J is TRBJ2-7 and V is TRBV5-1; no reliable D call. The V end was cut by 4 bases, the J end by 6 bases, with 14 bases between. CDR3 length: 13 amino acids. Germline values: CDR1 SGHRS, CDR2 YFSETQ. CDR3 loop: CASSPVVRLEQYF. CDR3 in DNA: TGCGCCAGCAGCCCTGTCGTGCGTCTCGAGCAGTACTTC.

The J gene is TRBJ1-2, the V gene TRBV29-1, with a tentative D call TRBD1 (6 bases). The CDR3 runs to 13 residues. Germline V gene data show CDR1 as SQVTM and CDR2 as ANQGSEA. V shed 2 bases and J shed 3 bases, with 10 bases lying between them. CDR3 DNA sequence: TGCAGCGTTGAATTACAGGGCTACTATGGCTACACCTTC. Its translation is CSVELQGYYGYTF.